A single sample is the source of the 11 T cell receptor beta chains below, sequenced in a study of OX40 agonist ivuxolimab in advanced cancers. Here immunoSEQ multiplex PCR was the method, and the copy in TCRdb shows in-frame clones only, minus some. Of approximately 80,000 clones listed, about 89% are singletons. The sample in question was CD4+ or CD8+ T cells sorted from blood, obtained in a trial of the OX40 agonist ivuxolimab. The source of these receptors is an adult with an advanced solid tumor such as melanoma, head and neck, liver or kidney cancer.

This chain joins TRBV28 and TRBJ2-6; D is ambiguous. V gave up 6 bases and J gave up 4 bases, with 16 bases separating them. The CDR3 is 16 residues long. From germline, CDR1 is MDHEN and CDR2 SYDVKM. The CDR3: CASSRPTEKGANVLTF. CDR3 DNA sequence: TGTGCCAGCAGCCGACCAACAGAAAAGGGGGCCAACGTCCTGACTTTC.

The chain couples TRBV2 to TRBJ2-1, with 14 bases fitting TRBD2. The CDR3 has 18 amino acids. The V segment lost 5 bases and the J segment 0 bases; nucleotides outside the gene matches: 6. CDR1 is SNHLY, CDR2 FYNNEI, per germline. The CDR3 DNA follows: TGTGCCAGCAGTCCCGGGACTAGCGGGAGAAGCTCCTACAATGAGCAGTTCTTC. This gives the protein CASSPGTSGRSSYNEQFF.

The V call is TRBV5-4, the J call TRBJ2-1; D uncertain. CDR1 and CDR2 (germline): SGHNT, YYREEE (reference sequence). V shed 4 bases and J shed 4 bases, with 9 bases lying between them. The CDR3 length is 13 residues. The CDR3 region has the DNA TGTGCCAGCAGCCCGTGGCGGTACAATGAGCAGTTCTTC. It codes for CASSPWRYNEQFF.

The V and J genes are TRBV7-3 and TRBJ1-2; 7 nucleotides line up with TRBD1. Losses at the gene ends were 5 bases for V and 8 bases for J; bases not matched to a gene: 20. CDR3 size: 17 residues. Germline V lookup: CDR1 SGHTA, CDR2 FQGTGA. CDR3 sequence (DNA): TGTGCCAGCAGCCCGACAGCCAGGACAGACAGGGAGTACGGCTACACCTTC. Translating it yields CASSPTARTDREYGYTF. The whole variable domain, filled in from reference TRBV7-3 and TRBJ1-2, reads GAGVSQTPSNKVTEKGKYVELRCDPISGHTALYWYRQSLGQGPEFLIYFQGTGAADDSGLPNDRFFAVRPEGSVSTLKIQRTERGDSAVYLCASSPTARTDREYGYTFGSGTRLTVV.

This chain links TRBV28 with TRBJ1-2, with 7 positions matching TRBD1. The CDR3 is made up of 15 amino acids. Losses at the gene ends were 2 bases for V and 5 bases for J; bases not matched to a gene: 8. Germline V gene lookup returns CDR1 MDHEN and CDR2 SYDVKM. The CDR3 region is CASSLMGRGFYGYTF. As DNA, the CDR3 is TGTGCCAGCAGTTTAATGGGCAGGGGGTTTTATGGCTACACCTTC.

The chain couples TRBV5-4 to TRBJ1-2; 9 bases map to TRBD1. J gave up 7 bases and V 5 bases, and 9 bases lay outside the gene matches. This CDR3 spans 14 amino acids. Germline V lookup: CDR1 SGHNT, CDR2 YYREEE (reference sequence). CDR3 bases: TGTGCCAGCAGGAACAGGGGGCGACATCCTGGCTACACCTTC. This sequence encodes CASRNRGRHPGYTF.

The chain combines TRBV30 with TRBJ2-1, with 10 bases matching TRBD1. J was trimmed by 8 bases and V by 2 bases; bases with no gene match: 18. The CDR3 covers 18 residues. Germline V gene sequence: CDR1 GTSNPN, CDR2 SVGIG (reference sequence). As DNA, the CDR3 is TGTGCCTGGAGTTCTCTGGACCGGGACAGGGGATCGATTGATGAGCAGTTCTTC. This sequence encodes CAWSSLDRDRGSIDEQFF.

The CDR3: CSVYRPGTQANYGYTF. CDR3 DNA: TGCAGCGTTTACCGCCCCGGGACACAGGCGAACTATGGCTACACCTTC. V and J are TRBV29-1 and TRBJ1-2; D might be TRBD1 (6 bases). CDR1 and CDR2 from the germline V gene are SQVTM and ANQGSEA. The CDR3 contains 16 residues. Trimming stripped 5 bases from V and 2 bases from J, with 21 bases between.

The V gene is TRBV6-6, the J gene TRBJ1-1; D gene unclear. Germline CDR1 and CDR2: MNHNY and SVGAGI (reference sequence). This CDR3 has 14 residues. Trimming cost V 6 bases and J 4 bases, with 15 bases left between them. The CDR3 is CASRQDGPLTEAFF. CDR3 coding DNA: TGTGCCAGCAGACAAGACGGGCCGCTCACTGAAGCTTTCTTT.

The CDR3 DNA reads TGTGCCAGCAAGGAAGACCTTAACGCCTATGGCTACACCTTC. Protein product: CASKEDLNAYGYTF. The genes are TRBV6-1 and TRBJ1-2; D gene unclear. CDR1 MNHNS and CDR2 SASEGT come from the germline V gene. CDR3 length: 14 amino acids. With 7 bases removed from V and 4 bases from J, the gap between germline ends came to 16 bases.

This chain uses TRBV6-1 with TRBJ1-5; 9 nucleotides line up with TRBD1. V was pared by 6 bases and J by 6 bases, with 9 bases of the junction left unmatched. The germline V gene has CDR1 MNHNS and CDR2 SASEGT. The CDR3 totals 15 residues. CDR3 loop: CASSDRTGDIQPQHF. The CDR3 coding sequence is TGTGCCAGCAGCGACAGGACAGGGGACATTCAGCCCCAGCATTTT.